This T cell receptor (beta chain) originates from a study of T cell repertoires in cytomegalovirus infection. At the level of the study: Public TCR beta signatures provided an indication of both CMV infection and a matching HLA type.

The CDR3 is made up of 13 amino acids. The ends were cut back, 7 bases at V and 4 bases at J, with 16 bases in the middle. The germline V gene has CDR1 SQVTM and CDR2 ANQGSEA. Notes on the study in general: In two of eight donors, the top clonotype was HLA-C-restricted CMV-specific.

Via MiXCR, TCRdb re-called the reads, giving one row per CDR3 protein. This table has hundreds of thousands of distinct CDR3 sequences, roughly 26% appearing once. Concerning this clonotype: Its matching antigen is unknown.

The chain links TRBV29-1 to TRBJ2-5, with a possible D match to TRBD2 (7 bases). The specimen sequenced was CD8+ T cells from PBMCs. This sequence was found in a human donor in good health (CMV status not recorded). Some clones in this sample may be carry-over from other donors' samples. In DNA form, the CDR3 reads TGCAGCGGTCATCTGAGGGGGGGAGAGACCCAGTACTTC. Translating it yields CSGHLRGGETQYF. The full variable domain, in which reference TRBV29-1 and TRBJ2-5 provide the parts outside the CDR3, is SAVISQKPSRDICQRGTSLTIQCQVDSQVTMMFWYRQQPGQSLTLIATANQGSEATYESGFVIDKFPISRPNLTFSTLTVSNMSPEDSSIYLCSGHLRGGETQYFGPGTRLLVL.